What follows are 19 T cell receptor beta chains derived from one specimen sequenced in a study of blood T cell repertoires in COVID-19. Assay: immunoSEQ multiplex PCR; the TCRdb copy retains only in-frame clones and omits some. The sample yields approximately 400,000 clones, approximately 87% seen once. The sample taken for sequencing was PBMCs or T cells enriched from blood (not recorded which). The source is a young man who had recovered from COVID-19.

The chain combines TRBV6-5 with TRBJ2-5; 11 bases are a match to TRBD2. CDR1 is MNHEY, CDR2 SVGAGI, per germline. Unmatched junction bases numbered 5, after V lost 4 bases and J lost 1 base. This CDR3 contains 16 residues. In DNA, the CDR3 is TGTGCCAGCAGTTTACTAGCGGGGGATATCCAAGAGACCCAGTACTTC. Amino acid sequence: CASSLLAGDIQETQYF.

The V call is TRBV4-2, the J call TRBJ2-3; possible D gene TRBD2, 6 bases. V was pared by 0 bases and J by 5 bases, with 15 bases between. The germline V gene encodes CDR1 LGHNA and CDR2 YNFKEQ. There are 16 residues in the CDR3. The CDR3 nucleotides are TGTGCCAGCAGCCAAGATGCTCGGGGGTTAGGAGATACGCAGTATTTT. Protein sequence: CASSQDARGLGDTQYF.

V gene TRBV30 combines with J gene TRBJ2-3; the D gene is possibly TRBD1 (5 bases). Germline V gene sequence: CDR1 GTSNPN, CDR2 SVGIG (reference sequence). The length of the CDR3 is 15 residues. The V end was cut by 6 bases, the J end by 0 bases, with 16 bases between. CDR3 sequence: CACPRTQGSTDTQYF. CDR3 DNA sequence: TGTGCCTGCCCTCGGACACAAGGGAGCACAGATACGCAGTATTTT.

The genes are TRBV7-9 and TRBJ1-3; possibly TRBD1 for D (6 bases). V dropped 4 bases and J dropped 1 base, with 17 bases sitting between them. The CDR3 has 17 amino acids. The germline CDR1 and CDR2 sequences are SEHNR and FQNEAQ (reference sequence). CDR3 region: CASSSDRRKESGNTIYF. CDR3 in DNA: TGTGCCAGCAGCTCCGACAGGCGGAAGGAGTCTGGAAACACCATATATTTT.

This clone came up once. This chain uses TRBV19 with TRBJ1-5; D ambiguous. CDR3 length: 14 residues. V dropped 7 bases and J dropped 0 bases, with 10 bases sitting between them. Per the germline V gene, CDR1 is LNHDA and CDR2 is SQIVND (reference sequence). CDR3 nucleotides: TGTGCCAGTATGAGGATAAATAGCAATCAGCCCCAGCATTTT. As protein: CASMRINSNQPQHF.

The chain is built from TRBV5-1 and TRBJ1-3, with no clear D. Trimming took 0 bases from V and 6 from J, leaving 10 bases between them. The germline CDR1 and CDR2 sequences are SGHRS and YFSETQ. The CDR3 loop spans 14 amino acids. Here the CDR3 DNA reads TGCGCCAGCAGCTTGGCCGGTTTCGAAAACACCATATATTTT. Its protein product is CASSLAGFENTIYF.

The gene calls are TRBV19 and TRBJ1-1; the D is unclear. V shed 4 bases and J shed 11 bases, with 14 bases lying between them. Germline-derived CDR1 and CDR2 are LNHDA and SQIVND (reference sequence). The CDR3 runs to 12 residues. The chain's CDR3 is CASSTPRERAFF. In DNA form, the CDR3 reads TGTGCCAGTAGTACACCTCGGGAGCGCGCTTTCTTT.

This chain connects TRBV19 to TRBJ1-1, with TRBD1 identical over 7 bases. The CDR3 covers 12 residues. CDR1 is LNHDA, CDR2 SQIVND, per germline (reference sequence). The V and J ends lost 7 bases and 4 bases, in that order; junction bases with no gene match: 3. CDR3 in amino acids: CASTHRGTEAFF. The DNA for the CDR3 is TGTGCCAGTACGCACAGGGGCACTGAAGCTTTCTTT.

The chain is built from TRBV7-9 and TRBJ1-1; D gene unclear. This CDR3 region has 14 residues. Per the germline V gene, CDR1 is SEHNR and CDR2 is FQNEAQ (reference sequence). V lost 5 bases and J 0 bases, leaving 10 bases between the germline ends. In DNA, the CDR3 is TGTGCCAGCAGCGAAGCGGGCCTGAACACTGAAGCTTTCTTT. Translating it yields CASSEAGLNTEAFF.

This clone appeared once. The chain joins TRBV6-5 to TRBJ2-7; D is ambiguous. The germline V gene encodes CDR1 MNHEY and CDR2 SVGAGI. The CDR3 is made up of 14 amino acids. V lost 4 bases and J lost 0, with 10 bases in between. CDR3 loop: CASSFHRDSYEQYF. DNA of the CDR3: TGTGCCAGCAGTTTCCACAGAGACTCCTACGAGCAGTACTTC.

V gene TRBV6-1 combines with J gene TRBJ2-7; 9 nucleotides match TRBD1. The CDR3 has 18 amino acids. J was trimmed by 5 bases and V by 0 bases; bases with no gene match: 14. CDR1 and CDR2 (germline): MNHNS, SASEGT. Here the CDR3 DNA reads TGTGCCAGCAGTGAAGCTTTCCTCAAAGGACAGGGGAAAAACGAGCAGTACTTC. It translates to CASSEAFLKGQGKNEQYF.

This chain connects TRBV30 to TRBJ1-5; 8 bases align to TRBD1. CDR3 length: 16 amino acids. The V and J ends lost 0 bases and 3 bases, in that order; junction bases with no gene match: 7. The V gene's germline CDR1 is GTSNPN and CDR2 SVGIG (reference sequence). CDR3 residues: CAWSVATGALNQPQHF. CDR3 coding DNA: TGTGCCTGGAGTGTGGCGACAGGGGCCCTCAATCAGCCCCAGCATTTT.

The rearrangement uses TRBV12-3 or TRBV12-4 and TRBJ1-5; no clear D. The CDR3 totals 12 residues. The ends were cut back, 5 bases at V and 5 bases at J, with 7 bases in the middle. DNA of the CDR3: TGTGCCAGCAGTCGTATCGATCAGCCCCAGCATTTT. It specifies CASSRIDQPQHF.

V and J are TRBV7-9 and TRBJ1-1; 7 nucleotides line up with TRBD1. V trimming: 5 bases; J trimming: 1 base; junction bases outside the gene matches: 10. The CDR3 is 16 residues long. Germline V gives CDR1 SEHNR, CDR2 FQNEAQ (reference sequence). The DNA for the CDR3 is TGTGCCAGCAGCCCCGGGACAGCTTTAAAGAACACTGAAGCTTTCTTT. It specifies CASSPGTALKNTEAFF.

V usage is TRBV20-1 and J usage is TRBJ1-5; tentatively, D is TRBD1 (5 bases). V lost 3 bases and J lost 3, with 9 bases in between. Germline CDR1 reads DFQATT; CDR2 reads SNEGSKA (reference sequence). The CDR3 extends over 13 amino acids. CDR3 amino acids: CSASRGSNQPQHF. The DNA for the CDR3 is TGCAGTGCTAGTCGGGGGTCCAATCAGCCCCAGCATTTT.

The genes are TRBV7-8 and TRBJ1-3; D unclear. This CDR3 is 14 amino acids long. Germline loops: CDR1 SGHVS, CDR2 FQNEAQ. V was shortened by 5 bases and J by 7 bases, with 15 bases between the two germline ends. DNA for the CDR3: TGTGCCAGCAGCCTCAGAGAGACGGGTAACACCATATATTTT. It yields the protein CASSLRETGNTIYF.

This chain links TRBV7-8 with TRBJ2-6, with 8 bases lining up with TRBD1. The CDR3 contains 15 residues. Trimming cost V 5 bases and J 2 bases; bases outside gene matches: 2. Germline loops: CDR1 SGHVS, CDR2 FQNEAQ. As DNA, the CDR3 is TGTGCCAGCAGCCCGGGACAGGCTGGGGCCAACGTCCTGACTTTC. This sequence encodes CASSPGQAGANVLTF.

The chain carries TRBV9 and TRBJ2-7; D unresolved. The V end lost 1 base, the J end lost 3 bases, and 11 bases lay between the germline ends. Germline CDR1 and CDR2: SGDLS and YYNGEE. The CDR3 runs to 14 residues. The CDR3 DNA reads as TGTGCCAGCAGCGTATTCGGAGAGAACTACGAGCAGTACTTC. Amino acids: CASSVFGENYEQYF.

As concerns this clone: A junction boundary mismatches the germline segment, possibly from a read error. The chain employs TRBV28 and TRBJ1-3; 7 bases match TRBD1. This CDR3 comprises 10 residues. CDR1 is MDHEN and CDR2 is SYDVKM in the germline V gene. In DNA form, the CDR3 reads TGTGCCAGCAGCACGGACAGGCTTAATTTT. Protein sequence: CASSTDRLNF.